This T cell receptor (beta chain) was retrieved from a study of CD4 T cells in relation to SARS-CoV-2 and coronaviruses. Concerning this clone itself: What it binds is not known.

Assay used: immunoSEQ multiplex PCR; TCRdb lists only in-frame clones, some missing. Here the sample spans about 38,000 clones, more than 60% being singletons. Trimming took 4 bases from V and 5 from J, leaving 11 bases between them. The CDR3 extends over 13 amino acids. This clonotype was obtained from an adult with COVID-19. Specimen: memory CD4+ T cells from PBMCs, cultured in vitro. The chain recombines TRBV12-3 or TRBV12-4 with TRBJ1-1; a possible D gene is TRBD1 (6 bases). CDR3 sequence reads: CASSSQGWTEAFF. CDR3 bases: TGTGCCAGCAGTTCACAGGGTTGGACTGAAGCTTTCTTT.